Below are 7 T cell receptor beta chains sequenced from a single sample in a study of T cell responses to AZD1222 COVID-19 vaccine. Sequencing was performed with immunoSEQ multiplex PCR; in TCRdb, only in-frame clones are kept and a portion is missing. The sample consists of 120,000 to 150,000 clones, approximately 90% of them appearing once. The specimen comprised peripheral blood, sampled on day 0 of AZD1222 vaccination. All receptors derive from an adult in good health.

Concerning this clone itself: The sample contains more than one DNA sequence encoding this CDR3. The chain employs TRBV7-3 and TRBJ2-1; D may be TRBD2 (6 bases). CDR1 is SGHTA, CDR2 FQGTGA, per germline. V lost 2 bases, J lost 7 bases, and 6 bases lay in between. CDR3 length: 12 amino acids. Written as DNA, the CDR3 is TGTGCCAGCAGCTTACGGGGGAATGAGCAGTTCTTC. Translation gives CASSLRGNEQFF.

V and J are TRBV6-1 and TRBJ2-1; D is uncertain. Germline CDR1 is MNHNS and CDR2 is SASEGT. V gave up 3 bases and J gave up 5 bases, with 8 bases separating them. This CDR3 is built from 13 residues. The DNA for the CDR3 is TGTGCCAGCAGTGACCTAGGCGACAATGAGCAGTTCTTC. It specifies CASSDLGDNEQFF.

This clone was detected a few times. The chain combines TRBV9 with TRBJ2-7; 10 nucleotides agree with TRBD2. Germline V gene lookup returns CDR1 SGDLS and CDR2 YYNGEE. The CDR3 runs to 14 residues. V shed 1 base, J shed 4 bases, and the junction held 2 bases outside the gene matches. The DNA for the CDR3 is TGTGCCAGCAGCGTATCTAGCGGGGGTTACGAGCAGTACTTC. This encodes CASSVSSGGYEQYF.

The genes are TRBV7-2 and TRBJ2-6; D may be TRBD1 (5 bases). The germline CDR1 and CDR2 sequences are SGHTA and FQGNSA. Between the trimmed V and J ends, which lost 7 bases and 0 bases, there was a span of 10 bases. This CDR3 is 15 amino acids long. The chain's CDR3 is CASTSRASGANVLTF. The CDR3 DNA reads as TGTGCCAGCACCTCCAGGGCCTCTGGGGCCAACGTCCTGACTTTC. Full variable domain (missing parts from reference TRBV7-2 and TRBJ2-6): GAGVSQSPSNKVTEKGKDVELRCDPISGHTALYWYRQSLGQGLEFLIYFQGNSAPDKSGLPSDRFSAERTGGSVSTLTIQRTQQEDSAVYLCASTSRASGANVLTFGAGSRLTVL.

V and J are TRBV7-9 and TRBJ2-7, with TRBD1 identical over 8 bases. The germline gives CDR1 SEHNR, CDR2 FQNEAQ (reference sequence). The V and J ends lost 5 bases and 2 bases, in that order; junction bases with no gene match: 5. CDR3 length: 14 amino acids. This chain's CDR3 is CASSGTGGTYEQYF. The DNA for the CDR3 is TGTGCCAGCAGCGGGACAGGTGGAACCTACGAGCAGTACTTC.

The J gene is TRBJ2-7, the V gene TRBV30; unclear D gene. The germline gives CDR1 GTSNPN, CDR2 SVGIG (reference sequence). Trimming removed 0 bases at V and 0 bases at J, with 6 bases between. The CDR3 length is 13 residues. CDR3 in DNA: TGTGCCTGGAGTGTACTTGTCTCCTACGAGCAGTACTTC. Translated: CAWSVLVSYEQYF. Full variable domain (remainder filled in from reference TRBV30 and TRBJ2-7): SQTIHQWPATLVQPVGSPLSLECTVEGTSNPNLYWYRQAAGRGLQLLFYSVGIGQISSEVPQNLSASRPQDRQFILSSKKLLLSDSGFYLCAWSVLVSYEQYFGPGTRLTVT.

This clone occurred a few times. This chain uses TRBV19 with TRBJ1-2, with D uncertain. The ends were cut back, 1 base at V and 0 bases at J, with 12 bases in the middle. From germline, CDR1 is LNHDA and CDR2 SQIVND (reference sequence). The CDR3 loop spans 16 amino acids. The DNA of the CDR3 is TGTGCCAGTAGTATAGCCCGGGTCCAAACTAACTATGGCTACACCTTC. As protein: CASSIARVQTNYGYTF.